These 11 T cell receptor beta chains were all obtained from the same sample, sequenced in a study of chemoradiotherapy in HPV16-positive cancers. Clones were read by immunoSEQ multiplex PCR, and TCRdb kept only the in-frame ones, dropping some. The table has almost 5,500 clones, roughly four fifths seen once. This sample was obtained from a patient who underwent chemoradiotherapy. The receptors originated from a human donor with HPV-associated anogenital cancer.

The rearrangement uses TRBV4-3 and TRBJ2-3; 9 bases are a match to TRBD2. Germline V gene data show CDR1 as LGHNA and CDR2 as YSLEER. The V segment lost 0 bases and the J segment 1 base; nucleotides outside the gene matches: 5. CDR3 length: 17 residues. For the CDR3, the DNA is TGCGCCAGCAGCCAAGATCGGGCTAGCGGGGGCACAGATACGCAGTATTTT. This translates into CASSQDRASGGTDTQYF.

This clone was counted between two and nine times. The CDR3 DNA is TGTGCCAGCAGCCTCCTAGCGGGAGCCTACAATGAGCAGTTCTTC. This translates into CASSLLAGAYNEQFF. The rearrangement uses TRBV11-2 and TRBJ2-1; 10 positions match TRBD2. The V segment lost 5 bases and the J segment 2 bases; nucleotides outside the gene matches: 3. The length of the CDR3 is 15 residues. The germline V gene has CDR1 SGHAT and CDR2 FQNNGV.

V is TRBV7-8 and J is TRBJ1-2, with D possibly TRBD1 on 5 matching bases. CDR1 is SGHVS, CDR2 FQNEAQ, per germline. Between the trimmed V and J ends, which lost 1 base and 2 bases, there was a span of 14 bases. The CDR3 spans 16 residues. The CDR3 nucleotides are TGTGCCAGCAGCTTAGATTCTGGACATTTGAACTATGGCTACACCTTC. Translation gives CASSLDSGHLNYGYTF.

The rearrangement joins TRBV4-3 to TRBJ2-1, with 10 bases fitting TRBD2. V lost 7 bases to trimming and J lost 2 bases; unmatched junction nucleotides: 5. From germline, CDR1 is LGHNA and CDR2 YSLEER. The CDR3 extends over 15 amino acids. The CDR3 DNA follows: TGCGCCAGCACCCTCGGGACTAGCGCCTACAATGAGCAGTTCTTC. Protein product: CASTLGTSAYNEQFF.

The chain employs TRBV10-1 and TRBJ1-1; 7 bases align to TRBD1. The V gene end was trimmed by 6 bases and the J gene end by 3 bases; junction bases not matched to a gene: 7. The CDR3 is 14 amino acids. Germline lookup yields CDR1 WNHNN and CDR2 SYGVQD (reference sequence). The CDR3: CASRADRADTEAFF. The CDR3 nucleotides are TGCGCCAGCAGAGCAGACAGGGCGGACACTGAAGCTTTCTTT.

The V and J genes are TRBV29-1 and TRBJ2-3, with a weak D call TRBD1 (5 bases). Germline V CDR1 and CDR2: SQVTM, ANQGSEA. This CDR3 is built from 15 residues. Deletions cut 4 bases from V and 8 bases from J, with 22 bases between. The CDR3 is CSVGGMTVTTGTQYF. As DNA, the CDR3 is TGCAGCGTTGGGGGCATGACAGTTACAACCGGTACGCAGTATTTT.

The gene calls are TRBV19 and TRBJ2-3; TRBD2 aligns across 7 bases. J lost 4 bases, V lost 5 bases, and 9 bases had no gene match. The CDR3 runs to 15 residues. Germline loops: CDR1 LNHDA, CDR2 SQIVND (reference sequence). CDR3 sequence reads: CASSPATSTADTQYF. The DNA of the CDR3 is TGTGCCAGTAGTCCCGCGACTAGCACCGCAGATACGCAGTATTTT.

As concerns this clone: The junction departs from the called germline gene at one end, perhaps through a read error. CDR3 nucleotides: TGTGCCAGCAGCTTACGGAACGCTGAAGCTTTCTTT. Protein product: CASSLRNAEAFF. The chain joins TRBV7-9 to TRBJ1-1; D is unresolved. The CDR3 sequence is 12 residues long. Germline CDR1 SEHNR, CDR2 FQNEAQ (reference sequence). Supplemented by reference TRBV7-9 and TRBJ1-1, the full variable domain reads DTGVSQNPRHKITKRGQNVTFRCDPISEHNRLYWYRQTLGQGPEFLTYFQNEAQLEKSRLLSDRFSAERPKGSFSTLEIQRTEQGDSAMYLCASSLRNAEAFFGQGTRLTVV.

This rearrangement joins TRBV28 to TRBJ1-3; 8 nucleotides match TRBD1. This CDR3 is built from 19 residues. The V gene's germline CDR1 is MDHEN and CDR2 SYDVKM. Germline trimming cut 5 bases from V and 4 bases from J; bases unmatched to any gene: 19. CDR3 residues: CASSTWDRLGRPFGNTIYF. CDR3 coding DNA: TGTGCCAGCAGTACCTGGGACAGGCTTGGGCGACCGTTCGGAAACACCATATATTTT. The full variable domain, its missing parts supplied by reference TRBV28 and TRBJ1-3, is DVKVTQSSRYLVKRTGEKVFLECVQDMDHENMFWYRQDPGLGLRLIYFSYDVKMKEKGDIPEGYSVSREKKERFSLILESASTNQTSMYLCASSTWDRLGRPFGNTIYFGEGSWLTVV.

The chain is built from TRBV4-1 and TRBJ2-5; D uncertain. The V end lost 5 bases, the J end lost 1 base, and 8 bases lay between the germline ends. The CDR3 extends over 13 amino acids. Germline V gene lookup returns CDR1 MGHRA and CDR2 YSYEKL. Here the CDR3 reads CASSIGPQETQYF. In DNA, the CDR3 is TGCGCCAGCAGCATTGGCCCCCAAGAGACCCAGTACTTC.

The V and J genes are TRBV5-1 and TRBJ1-5; D might be TRBD1 (6 bases). The CDR3 spans 14 residues. V gave up 0 bases and J gave up 11 bases, with 15 bases separating them. CDR1 is SGHRS and CDR2 is YFSETQ in the germline V gene. The CDR3 nucleotides are TGCGCCAGCAGCTTGGGGACAGCCCCTTCGGCCCAGCATTTT. Protein: CASSLGTAPSAQHF.